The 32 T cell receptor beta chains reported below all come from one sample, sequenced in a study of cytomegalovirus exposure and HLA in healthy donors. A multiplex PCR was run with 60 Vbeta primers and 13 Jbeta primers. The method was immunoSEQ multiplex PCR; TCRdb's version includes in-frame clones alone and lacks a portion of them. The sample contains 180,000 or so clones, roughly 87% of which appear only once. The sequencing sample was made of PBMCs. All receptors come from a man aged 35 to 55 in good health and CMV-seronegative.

CDR3 nucleotides: TGCGCCAGCAGCCAAGGGGGCGACAGCCCCTATGGCTACACCTTC. Its protein product is CASSQGGDSPYGYTF. The chain employs TRBV4-3 and TRBJ1-2; a possible D gene is TRBD1 (5 bases). The germline V gene encodes CDR1 LGHNA and CDR2 YSLEER. This CDR3 region has 15 residues. V was cut by 1 base and J by 4 bases, with 13 bases left in between.

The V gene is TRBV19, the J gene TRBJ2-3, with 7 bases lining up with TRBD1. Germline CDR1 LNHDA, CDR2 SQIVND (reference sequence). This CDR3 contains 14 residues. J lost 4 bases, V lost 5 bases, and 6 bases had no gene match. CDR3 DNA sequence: TGTGCCAGTAGTTCGACAGGGAGTCCAGATACGCAGTATTTT. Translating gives CASSSTGSPDTQYF. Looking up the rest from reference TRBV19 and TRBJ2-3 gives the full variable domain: DGGITQSPKYLFRKEGQNVTLSCEQNLNHDAMYWYRQDPGQGLRLIYYSQIVNDFQKGDIAEGYSVSREKKESFPLTVTSAQKNPTAFYLCASSSTGSPDTQYFGPGTRLTVL.

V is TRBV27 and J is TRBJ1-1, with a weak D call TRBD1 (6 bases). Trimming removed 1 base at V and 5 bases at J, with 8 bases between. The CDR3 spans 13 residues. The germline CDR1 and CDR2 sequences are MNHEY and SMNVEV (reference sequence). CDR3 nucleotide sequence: TGTGCCAGCAGTTTATACAGGGAGACTGAAGCTTTCTTT. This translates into CASSLYRETEAFF.

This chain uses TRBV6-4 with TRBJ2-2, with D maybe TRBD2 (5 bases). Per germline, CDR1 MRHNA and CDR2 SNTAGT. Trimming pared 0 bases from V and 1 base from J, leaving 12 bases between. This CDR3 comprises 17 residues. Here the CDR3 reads CASSDSSRGLNTGELFF. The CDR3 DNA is TGTGCCAGCAGTGACTCGAGTCGCGGACTGAACACCGGGGAGCTGTTTTTT.

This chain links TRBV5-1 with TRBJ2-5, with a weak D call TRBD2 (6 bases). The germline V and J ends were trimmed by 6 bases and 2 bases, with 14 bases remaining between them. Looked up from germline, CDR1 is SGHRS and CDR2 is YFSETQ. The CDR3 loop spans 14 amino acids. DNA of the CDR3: TGCGCCAGCACGGAGGGGAGCCCACAAGAGACCCAGTACTTC. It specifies CASTEGSPQETQYF.

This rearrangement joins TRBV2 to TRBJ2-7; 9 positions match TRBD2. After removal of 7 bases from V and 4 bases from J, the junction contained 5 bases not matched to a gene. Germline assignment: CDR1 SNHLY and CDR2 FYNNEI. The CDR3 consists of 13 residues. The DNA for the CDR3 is TGTGCCAGCACGAGCGGGAGGAATTACGAGCAGTACTTC. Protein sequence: CASTSGRNYEQYF.

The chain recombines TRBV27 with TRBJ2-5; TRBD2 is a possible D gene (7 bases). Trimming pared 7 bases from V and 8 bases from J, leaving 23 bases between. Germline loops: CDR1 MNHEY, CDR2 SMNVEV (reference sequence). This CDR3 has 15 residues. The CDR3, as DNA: TGTGCCAGCACCTCCCTGGGCGGGGGCCAGGGCACCCAGTACTTC. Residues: CASTSLGGGQGTQYF.

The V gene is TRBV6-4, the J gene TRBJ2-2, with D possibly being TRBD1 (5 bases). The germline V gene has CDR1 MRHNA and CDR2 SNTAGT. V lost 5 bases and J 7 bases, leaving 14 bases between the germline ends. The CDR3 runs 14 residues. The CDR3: CASSRQPQGGELFF. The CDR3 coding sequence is TGTGCCAGCAGTCGACAGCCGCAAGGCGGGGAGCTGTTTTTT.

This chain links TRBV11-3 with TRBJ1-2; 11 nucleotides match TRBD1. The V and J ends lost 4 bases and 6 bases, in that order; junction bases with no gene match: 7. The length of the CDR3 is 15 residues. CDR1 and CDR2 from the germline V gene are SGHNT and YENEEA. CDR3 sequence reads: CASSSSRTGGDGYTF. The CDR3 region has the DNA TGTGCCAGCAGCTCCTCTCGGACAGGGGGCGATGGCTACACCTTC.

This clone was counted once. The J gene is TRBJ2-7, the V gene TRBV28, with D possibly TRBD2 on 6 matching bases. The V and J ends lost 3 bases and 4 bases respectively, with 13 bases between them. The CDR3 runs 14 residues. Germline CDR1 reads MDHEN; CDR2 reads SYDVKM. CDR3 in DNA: TGTGCCAGCAGTTTGGAGGGTTTTGTTTACGAGCAGTACTTC. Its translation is CASSLEGFVYEQYF.

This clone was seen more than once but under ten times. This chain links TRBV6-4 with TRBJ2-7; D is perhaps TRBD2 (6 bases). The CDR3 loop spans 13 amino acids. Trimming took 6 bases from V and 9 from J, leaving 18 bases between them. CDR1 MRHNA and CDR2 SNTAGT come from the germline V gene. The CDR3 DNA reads TGTGCCAGCAGCGCTCCCCGAGGGCGGGGGCAGTACTTC. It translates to CASSAPRGRGQYF.

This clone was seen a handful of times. The CDR3 DNA follows: TGTGCCAGCAGCATAGGACAGGGGTCGGTGGCTTTCTTT. Translating it yields CASSIGQGSVAFF. The rearrangement uses TRBV11-2 and TRBJ1-1, with TRBD1 matching 9 bases. The CDR3 sequence is 13 residues long. Germline V lookup: CDR1 SGHAT, CDR2 FQNNGV. Trimming at V came to 5 bases and at J to 11 bases, leaving 9 bases not matched to a gene.

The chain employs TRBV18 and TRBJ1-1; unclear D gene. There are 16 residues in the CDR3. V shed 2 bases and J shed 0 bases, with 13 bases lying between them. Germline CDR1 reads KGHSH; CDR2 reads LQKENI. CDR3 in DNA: TGTGCCAGCTCACCATTTGCGGGTTCCCTGAACACTGAAGCTTTCTTT. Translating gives CASSPFAGSLNTEAFF.

The CDR3 DNA is TGTGCCAGTCGACCACATGGGGGGGCCGGCTACACCTTC. It translates to CASRPHGGAGYTF. The chain carries TRBV11-2 and TRBJ1-2, with a possible D match to TRBD1 (6 bases). CDR1 is SGHAT and CDR2 is FQNNGV in the germline V gene. The ends were cut back, 9 bases at V and 8 bases at J, with 19 bases in the middle. This CDR3 has 13 residues.

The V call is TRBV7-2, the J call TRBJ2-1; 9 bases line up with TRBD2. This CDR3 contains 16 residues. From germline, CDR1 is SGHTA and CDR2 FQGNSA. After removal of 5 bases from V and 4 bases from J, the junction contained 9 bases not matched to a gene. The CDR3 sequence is CASSRDSSGIYNEQFF. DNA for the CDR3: TGTGCCAGCAGCCGGGACTCTAGCGGGATTTACAATGAGCAGTTCTTC.

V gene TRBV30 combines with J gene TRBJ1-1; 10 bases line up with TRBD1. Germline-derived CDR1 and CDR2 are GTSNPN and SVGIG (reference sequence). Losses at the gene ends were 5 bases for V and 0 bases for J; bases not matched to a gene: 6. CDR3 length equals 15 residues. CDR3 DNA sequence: TGTGCCTGGGGACAGGGGGTAACCATGAACACTGAAGCTTTCTTT. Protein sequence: CAWGQGVTMNTEAFF.

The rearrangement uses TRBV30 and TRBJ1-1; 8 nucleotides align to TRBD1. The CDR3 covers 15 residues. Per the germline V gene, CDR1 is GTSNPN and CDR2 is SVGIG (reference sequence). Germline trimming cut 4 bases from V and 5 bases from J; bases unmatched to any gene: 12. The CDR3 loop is CAWNTLPGGRTEAFF. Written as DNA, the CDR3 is TGTGCCTGGAACACACTTCCAGGGGGCAGGACTGAAGCTTTCTTT.

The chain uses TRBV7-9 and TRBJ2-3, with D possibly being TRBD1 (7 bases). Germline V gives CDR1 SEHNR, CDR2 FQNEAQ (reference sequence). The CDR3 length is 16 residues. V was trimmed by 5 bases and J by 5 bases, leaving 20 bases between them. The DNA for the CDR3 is TGTGCCAGCAGCACGAAACTCAGGGGGGATAAAGATACGCAGTATTTT. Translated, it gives CASSTKLRGDKDTQYF.

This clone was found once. CDR3 coding DNA: TGTGCCAGCAGCTTAACCAGACAGGGGCCCCCGGGAGCTTTCTTT. Protein sequence: CASSLTRQGPPGAFF. V and J are TRBV7-2 and TRBJ1-1, with 8 bases aligning to TRBD1. The CDR3 extends over 15 amino acids. Trimming took 2 bases from V and 10 from J; bases not matched to a gene: 12. Germline CDR1 is SGHTA and CDR2 is FQGNSA.

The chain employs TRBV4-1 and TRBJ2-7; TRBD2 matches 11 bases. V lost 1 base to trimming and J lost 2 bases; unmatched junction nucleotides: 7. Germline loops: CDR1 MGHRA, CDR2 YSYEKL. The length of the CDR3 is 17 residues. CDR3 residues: CASSQAQLAGAAYEQYF. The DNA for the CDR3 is TGCGCCAGCAGCCAAGCCCAACTAGCGGGGGCAGCCTACGAGCAGTACTTC.

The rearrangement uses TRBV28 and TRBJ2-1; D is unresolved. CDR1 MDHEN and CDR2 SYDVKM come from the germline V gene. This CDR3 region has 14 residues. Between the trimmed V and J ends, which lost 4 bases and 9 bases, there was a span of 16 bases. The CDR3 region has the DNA TGTGCCAGCAGTTCTCGAATAAGCCCTGGTGAGCAGTTCTTC. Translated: CASSSRISPGEQFF.

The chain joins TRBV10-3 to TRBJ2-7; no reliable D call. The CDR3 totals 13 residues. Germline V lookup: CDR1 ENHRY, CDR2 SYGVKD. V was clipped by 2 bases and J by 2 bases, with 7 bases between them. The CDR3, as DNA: TGTGCCATCAGTGAGACCGGTCCCTACGAGCAGTACTTC. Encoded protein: CAISETGPYEQYF.

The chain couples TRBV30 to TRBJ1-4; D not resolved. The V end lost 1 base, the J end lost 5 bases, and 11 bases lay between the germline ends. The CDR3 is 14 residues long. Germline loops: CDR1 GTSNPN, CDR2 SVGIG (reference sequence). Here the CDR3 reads CAWSEERRNEKLFF. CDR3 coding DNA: TGTGCCTGGAGTGAGGAGAGAAGAAATGAAAAACTGTTTTTT.

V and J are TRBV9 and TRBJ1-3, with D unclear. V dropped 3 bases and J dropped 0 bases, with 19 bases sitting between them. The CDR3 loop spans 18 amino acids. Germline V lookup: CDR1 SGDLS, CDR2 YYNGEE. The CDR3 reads CASSAIPTYGLSGNTIYF. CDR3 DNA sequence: TGTGCCAGCAGCGCCATCCCAACCTATGGGCTCTCTGGAAACACCATATATTTT. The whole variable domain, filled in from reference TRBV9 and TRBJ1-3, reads DSGVTQTPKHLITATGQRVTLRCSPRSGDLSVYWYQQSLDQGLQFLIQYYNGEERAKGNILERFSAQQFPDLHSELNLSSLELGDSALYFCASSAIPTYGLSGNTIYFGEGSWLTVV.

Here the CDR3 reads CAWKDESYEQYF. As DNA, the CDR3 is TGTGCCTGGAAAGATGAGTCCTACGAGCAGTACTTC. The chain has TRBV30 and TRBJ2-7; no clear D gene. The ends were cut back, 4 bases at V and 1 base at J, with 8 bases in the middle. Germline loops: CDR1 GTSNPN, CDR2 SVGIG (reference sequence). This CDR3 has 12 amino acids.

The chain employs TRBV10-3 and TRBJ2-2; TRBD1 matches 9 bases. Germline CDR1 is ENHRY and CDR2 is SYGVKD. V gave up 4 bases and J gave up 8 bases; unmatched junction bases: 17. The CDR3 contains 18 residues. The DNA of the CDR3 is TGTGCCATCAGTGGCTGGAGGGGGACAGGGACAGCACCGGGGGAGCTGTTTTTT. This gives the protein CAISGWRGTGTAPGELFF.

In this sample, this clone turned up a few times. The CDR3 DNA reads as TGTGCCAGCAGTTACTCCCCCCAGGGGAATCAGCCCCAGCATTTT. Translated: CASSYSPQGNQPQHF. The chain recombines TRBV6-5 with TRBJ1-5; tentatively, D is TRBD1 (6 bases). This CDR3 contains 15 residues. The V end was cut by 0 bases, the J end by 4 bases, with 10 bases between. Germline V gives CDR1 MNHEY, CDR2 SVGAGI.

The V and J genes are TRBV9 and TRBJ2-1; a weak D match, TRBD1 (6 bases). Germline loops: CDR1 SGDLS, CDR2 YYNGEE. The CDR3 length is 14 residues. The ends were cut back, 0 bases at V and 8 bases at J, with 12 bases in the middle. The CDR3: CASSVAGGVHEQFF. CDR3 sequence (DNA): TGTGCCAGCAGCGTAGCTGGGGGCGTCCATGAGCAGTTCTTC.

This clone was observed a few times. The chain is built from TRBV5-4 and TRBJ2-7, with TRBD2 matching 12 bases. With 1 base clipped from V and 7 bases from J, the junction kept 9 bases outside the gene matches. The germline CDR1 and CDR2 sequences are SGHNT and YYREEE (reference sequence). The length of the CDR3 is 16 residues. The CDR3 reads CASSLRASGRAGEQYF. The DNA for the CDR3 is TGTGCCAGCAGCTTGAGGGCTAGCGGGAGGGCGGGTGAGCAGTACTTC.

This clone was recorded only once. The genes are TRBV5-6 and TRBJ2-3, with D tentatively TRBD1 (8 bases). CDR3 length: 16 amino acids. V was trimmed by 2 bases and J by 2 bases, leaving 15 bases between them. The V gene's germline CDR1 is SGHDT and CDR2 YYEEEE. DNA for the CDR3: TGTGCCAGCAGCTTAGACAGGGGAGGGAACACAGATACGCAGTATTTT. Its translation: CASSLDRGGNTDTQYF. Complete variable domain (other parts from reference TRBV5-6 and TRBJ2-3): DAGVTQSPTHLIKTRGQQVTLRCSPKSGHDTVSWYQQALGQGPQFIFQYYEEEERQRGNFPDRFSGHQFPNYSSELNVNALLLGDSALYLCASSLDRGGNTDTQYFGPGTRLTVL.

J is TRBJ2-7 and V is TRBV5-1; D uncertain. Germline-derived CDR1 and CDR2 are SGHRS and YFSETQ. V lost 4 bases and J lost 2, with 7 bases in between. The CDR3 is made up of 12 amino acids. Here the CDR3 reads CASSKTPYEQYF. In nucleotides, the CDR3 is TGCGCCAGCAGCAAAACACCCTACGAGCAGTACTTC. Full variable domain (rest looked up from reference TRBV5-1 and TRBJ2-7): KAGVTQTPRYLIKTRGQQVTLSCSPISGHRSVSWYQQTPGQGLQFLFEYFSETQRNKGNFPGRFSGRQFSNSRSEMNVSTLELGDSALYLCASSKTPYEQYFGPGTRLTVT.

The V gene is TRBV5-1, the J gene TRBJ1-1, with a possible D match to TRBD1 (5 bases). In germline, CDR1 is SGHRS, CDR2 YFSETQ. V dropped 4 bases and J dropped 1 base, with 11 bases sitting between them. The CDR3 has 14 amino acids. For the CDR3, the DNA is TGCGCCAGCAGCGGACACCAGGGGAACACTGAAGCTTTCTTT. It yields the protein CASSGHQGNTEAFF.